The 21 T cell receptor beta chains given below trace back to one sample, sequenced in a study of PD-L1 blockade in urothelial cancer (dated by TCRdb to about 2017). The library relied on the immunoSEQ multiplex PCR assay. TCRdb carries this immuneACCESS record with in-frame sequences only. Its versions omit some clonotypes, under half of them owing to an unresolved V gene in the studies checked, with the rest unexplained. Across this sample there are about 81,000 clones, with more than 70% seen only once. The ten largest account for about 0.89% of the sample. The time point tag for this specimen amounts to: pretreatment peripheral blood. The source material was PBMCs, sampled around atezolizumab (anti-PD-L1) treatment. These receptor sequences come from a woman aged 80 or older with urothelial cancer.

The V call is TRBV27, the J call TRBJ2-1; the match to TRBD2 covers 8 bases. CDR1 is MNHEY and CDR2 is SMNVEV in the germline V gene (reference sequence). V lost 7 bases and J lost 2; bases outside the gene matches: 7. This CDR3 is 15 amino acids long. Written as DNA, the CDR3 is TGTGCCAGCAATAAAGCGGGAGTCCCCTACAATGAGCAGTTCTTC. It encodes CASNKAGVPYNEQFF.

The chain's CDR3 is CASRADRRITYEQYF. CDR3 nucleotides: TGTGCCAGCAGGGCAGACAGGAGGATCACCTACGAGCAGTACTTC. The chain recombines TRBV2 with TRBJ2-7; D possibly corresponds to TRBD1 (6 bases). The V and J ends lost 6 bases and 2 bases respectively, with 17 bases between them. This CDR3 has 15 amino acids. CDR1 SNHLY and CDR2 FYNNEI come from the germline V gene. Filled out from reference TRBV2 and TRBJ2-7, the complete variable domain reads EPEVTQTPSHQVTQMGQEVILRCVPISNHLYFYWYRQILGQKVEFLVSFYNNEISEKSEIFDDQFSVERPDGSNFTLKIRSTKLEDSAMYFCASRADRRITYEQYFGPGTRLTVT.

V usage is TRBV7-6 and J usage is TRBJ1-4; 7 positions agree with TRBD1. The CDR3 sequence is 15 residues long. J lost 6 bases, V lost 5 bases, and 9 bases had no gene match. Germline-derived CDR1 and CDR2 are SGHVS and FNYEAQ. CDR3 nucleotide sequence: TGTGCCAGCAGCCCTCGGACAGGAGGATATGAAAAACTGTTTTTT. This codes for CASSPRTGGYEKLFF.

This sequence joins TRBV5-8 and TRBJ2-3, with a possible D match to TRBD2 (6 bases). Per the germline V gene, CDR1 is SGHTS and CDR2 is YDEGEE. V lost 4 bases and J 3 bases, leaving 12 bases between the germline ends. CDR3 length: 14 amino acids. The CDR3 nucleotides are TGTGCCAGCAGCAAAGTCCTAGCGACAGATACGCAGTATTTT. The encoded protein is CASSKVLATDTQYF.

V and J are TRBV6-1 and TRBJ2-1; 9 bases map to TRBD2. V lost 7 bases and J lost 6; bases outside the gene matches: 10. The CDR3 consists of 15 residues. From germline, CDR1 is MNHNS and CDR2 SASEGT. The CDR3 DNA reads TGTGCCAGCATTTTAGCGGGAGTAGGATTCAATGAGCAGTTCTTC. Encoded protein: CASILAGVGFNEQFF.

The V and J genes are TRBV7-2 and TRBJ1-2, with D tentatively TRBD1 (6 bases). The CDR3 sequence is 14 residues long. Germline V gene sequence: CDR1 SGHTA, CDR2 FQGNSA. V was cut by 0 bases and J by 6 bases, with 11 bases left in between. The CDR3 loop is CASSLAARGHGYTF. CDR3 DNA: TGTGCCAGCAGCTTAGCGGCCAGGGGTCATGGCTACACCTTC.

This chain joins TRBV9 and TRBJ1-3, with a tentative D call TRBD1 (5 bases). Trimming removed 0 bases at V and 0 bases at J, with 10 bases between. The CDR3 contains 16 residues. The germline CDR1 and CDR2 sequences are SGDLS and YYNGEE. In DNA, the CDR3 is TGTGCCAGCAGCGTAGGGGGCGCCTACTCTGGAAACACCATATATTTT. This codes for CASSVGGAYSGNTIYF.

This chain connects TRBV5-1 to TRBJ2-7; no firm D call. Trimming removed 4 bases at V and 0 bases at J, with 8 bases between. Germline values: CDR1 SGHRS, CDR2 YFSETQ. CDR3 length: 13 amino acids. CDR3 sequence reads: CASSPHNSYEQYF. The CDR3 coding sequence is TGCGCCAGCAGCCCTCACAACTCCTACGAGCAGTACTTC.

The chain joins TRBV7-3 to TRBJ2-3; the match to TRBD1 covers 7 bases. There are 13 residues in the CDR3. The J segment lost 4 bases and the V segment lost 5 bases, leaving 3 bases of the junction unmatched. The germline CDR1 and CDR2 sequences are SGHTA and FQGTGA. The CDR3 nucleotides are TGTGCCAGCAGCCAAGGGGGCGCAGATACGCAGTATTTT. Encoded protein: CASSQGGADTQYF.

V gene TRBV5-1 combines with J gene TRBJ1-1; no definite D call. With 0 bases removed from V and 0 bases from J, the gap between germline ends came to 9 bases. Germline CDR1 reads SGHRS; CDR2 reads YFSETQ. The length of the CDR3 is 15 residues. The CDR3 sequence: CASSLESTLNTEAFF. The CDR3 bases are TGCGCCAGCAGCTTGGAAAGTACATTGAACACTGAAGCTTTCTTT.

The V call is TRBV5-5, the J call TRBJ1-1, with 7 bases lining up with TRBD1. CDR3 length equals 16 residues. Germline V gives CDR1 SGHKS, CDR2 YYEKEE (reference sequence). V was clipped by 2 bases and J by 1 base; unmatched bases: 8. CDR3 DNA sequence: TGTGCCAGCAGCTTTCTAGAAGGGGGCAGGAACACTGAAGCTTTCTTT. This codes for CASSFLEGGRNTEAFF.

V gene TRBV7-9 combines with J gene TRBJ2-7; D may be TRBD2 (6 bases). V shed 2 bases and J shed 2 bases, with 7 bases lying between them. Germline CDR1 is SEHNR and CDR2 is FQNEAQ (reference sequence). This CDR3 contains 13 residues. The CDR3 DNA sequence: TGTGCCAGCAGCTTAAGCGGGCCCTACGAGCAGTACTTC. Its protein is CASSLSGPYEQYF.

The chain uses TRBV7-3 and TRBJ2-1, with D maybe TRBD2 (6 bases). V lost 1 base and J 6 bases, leaving 13 bases between the germline ends. CDR3 size: 15 residues. CDR1 SGHTA and CDR2 FQGTGA come from the germline V gene. The chain's CDR3 is CASSLMTGVGNEQFF. CDR3 bases: TGTGCCAGCAGCTTAATGACGGGAGTGGGCAATGAGCAGTTCTTC.

This chain connects TRBV4-1 to TRBJ2-5, with TRBD2 as a possible D gene (5 bases). Germline lookup yields CDR1 MGHRA and CDR2 YSYEKL. This CDR3 is 14 amino acids long. The V and J ends lost 1 base and 5 bases respectively, with 11 bases between them. CDR3: CASSQGLRRETQYF. CDR3 coding DNA: TGCGCCAGCAGCCAAGGACTAAGGCGCGAGACCCAGTACTTC.

The chain recombines TRBV7-3 with TRBJ2-7; 10 nucleotides align to TRBD2. The V and J ends lost 5 bases and 7 bases, in that order; junction bases with no gene match: 14. In germline, CDR1 is SGHTA, CDR2 FQGTGA. CDR3 length: 16 residues. CDR3 sequence reads: CASSPAGAGGPGEQYF. The DNA of the CDR3 is TGTGCCAGCAGCCCCGCGGGAGCGGGAGGGCCGGGGGAGCAGTACTTC.

The chain combines TRBV6-5 with TRBJ1-2; D gene unclear. The CDR3 consists of 13 residues. The V gene's germline CDR1 is MNHEY and CDR2 SVGAGI. V was trimmed by 2 bases and J by 5 bases, leaving 9 bases between them. The CDR3, as DNA: TGTGCCAGCAGTTACGTTGGGCTTTATGGCTACACCTTC. It translates to CASSYVGLYGYTF.

This rearrangement joins TRBV5-1 to TRBJ2-1, with D unclear. The CDR3 totals 15 residues. The germline V and J ends were trimmed by 4 bases and 6 bases, with 17 bases remaining between them. CDR1 is SGHRS, CDR2 YFSETQ, per germline. The CDR3 region is CASSPLPVSGNEQFF. The CDR3 nucleotides are TGCGCCAGCAGCCCACTGCCCGTGTCTGGCAATGAGCAGTTCTTC. The whole variable domain, filled in from reference TRBV5-1 and TRBJ2-1, reads KAGVTQTPRYLIKTRGQQVTLSCSPISGHRSVSWYQQTPGQGLQFLFEYFSETQRNKGNFPGRFSGRQFSNSRSEMNVSTLELGDSALYLCASSPLPVSGNEQFFGPGTRLTVL.

This chain connects TRBV11-3 to TRBJ2-2; 9 bases line up with TRBD1. V dropped 5 bases and J dropped 1; count of bases not matched to a gene: 5. The CDR3 covers 16 residues. Looked up from germline, CDR1 is SGHNT and CDR2 is YENEEA. Written as DNA, the CDR3 is TGTGCCAGCAGCCCACGGACAGGGGTGAACACCGGGGAGCTGTTTTTT. Translating gives CASSPRTGVNTGELFF. Complete variable domain (other parts from reference TRBV11-3 and TRBJ2-2): EAGVVQSPRYKIIEKKQPVAFWCNPISGHNTLYWYLQNLGQGPELLIRYENEEAVDDSQLPKDRFSAERLKGVDSTLKIQPAELGDSAVYLCASSPRTGVNTGELFFGEGSRLTVL.

V is TRBV25-1 and J is TRBJ1-1; D perhaps matches TRBD1 (5 bases). V was clipped by 1 base and J by 1 base, with 7 bases between them. Germline V gene data show CDR1 as MGHDK and CDR2 as SYGVNS. The CDR3 runs to 14 residues. The CDR3 here is CASSEFGGNTEAFF. As DNA, the CDR3 is TGTGCCAGCAGTGAATTCGGGGGGAACACTGAAGCTTTCTTT.

This chain uses TRBV18 with TRBJ1-2; tentative D call: TRBD1 (6 bases). Germline-derived CDR1 and CDR2 are KGHSH and LQKENI. V lost 3 bases and J lost 4, with 12 bases in between. This CDR3 contains 14 residues. CDR3 sequence (DNA): TGTGCCAGCTCACCTACCCGGACAGCCTATGGCTACACCTTC. Translated: CASSPTRTAYGYTF.

J is TRBJ1-5 and V is TRBV28; D unresolved. Germline lookup yields CDR1 MDHEN and CDR2 SYDVKM. The CDR3 is 14 residues long. V was cut by 3 bases and J by 1 base, with 7 bases left in between. The CDR3 is CASSFTQSNQPQHF. CDR3 sequence (DNA): TGTGCCAGCAGTTTCACACAGAGCAATCAGCCCCAGCATTTT.